This T cell receptor (beta chain) was sequenced for a study of PD-1 blockade in classical Hodgkin lymphoma. Points from the study as a whole: The study found that TCR diversity rose significantly by C4D1 in CD4+ but not CD8+ cells. Repertoire differences have undefined causes, possibly disease activity or prior therapy.

No patient escaped relapse after autologous stem cell transplantation, and brentuximab vedotin exposure varied. TCRdb keeps only in-frame clones here, not all; method: immunoSEQ multiplex PCR. The sample comprises 25,000 to 30,000 clones, almost 85% of which are singletons, and 11% rests with the top ten. The CDR3 has 16 amino acids. CDR1 SGDLS and CDR2 YYNGEE come from the germline V gene. Trimming took off 0 bases at V and 0 bases at J, with 13 bases between the two ends. A remark on this clone: Its specificity is unknown.

The chain has TRBV9 and TRBJ2-7; perhaps TRBD2 as D (6 bases). The source is a human donor with classical Hodgkin lymphoma. The material was peripheral blood mononuclear cells (PBMCs), obtained before the second cycle of nivolumab. The CDR3 protein is CASSVGRDLSSYEQYF. CDR3 coding DNA: TGTGCCAGCAGCGTAGGCCGGGACTTAAGCTCCTACGAGCAGTACTTC.